This T cell receptor beta chain was observed in a study of blood T cell repertoires in COVID-19. Overall study: COVID-19 samples from acute and convalescent phases originated in the United States, Italy and Spain.

Sequenced by immunoSEQ multiplex PCR; TCRdb stores in-frame clones only, minus some. The table has roughly 93,000 clones, approximately 90% seen once. Trimming left V 1 base short and J 1 base short, with 5 bases between. The CDR3 runs to 13 residues. Germline lookup yields CDR1 SGHRS and CDR2 YFSETQ. This sequence joins TRBV5-1 and TRBJ1-1; D is undetermined. Sample: peripheral blood. The clonotype originates from a man in his forties or fifties with acute or convalescent COVID-19. The chain's CDR3 is CASSLLENTEAFF. The CDR3 nucleotides are TGCGCCAGCAGCTTGCTAGAGAACACTGAAGCTTTCTTT. The full variable domain, its missing parts supplied by reference TRBV5-1 and TRBJ1-1, is KAGVTQTPRYLIKTRGQQVTLSCSPISGHRSVSWYQQTPGQGLQFLFEYFSETQRNKGNFPGRFSGRQFSNSRSEMNVSTLELGDSALYLCASSLLENTEAFFGQGTRLTVV.